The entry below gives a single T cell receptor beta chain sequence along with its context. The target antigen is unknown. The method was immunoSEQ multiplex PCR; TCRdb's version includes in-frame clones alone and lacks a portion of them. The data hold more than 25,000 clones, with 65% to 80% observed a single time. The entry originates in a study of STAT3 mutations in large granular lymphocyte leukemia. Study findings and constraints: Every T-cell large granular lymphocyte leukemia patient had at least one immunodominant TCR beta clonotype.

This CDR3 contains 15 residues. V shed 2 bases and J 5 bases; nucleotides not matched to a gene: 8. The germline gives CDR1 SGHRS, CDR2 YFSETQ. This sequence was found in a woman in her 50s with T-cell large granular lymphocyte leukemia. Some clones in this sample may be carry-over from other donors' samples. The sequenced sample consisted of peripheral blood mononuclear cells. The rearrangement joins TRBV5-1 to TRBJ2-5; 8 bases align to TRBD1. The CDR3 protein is CASSFGDRGLETQYF. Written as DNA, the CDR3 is TGCGCCAGCAGCTTCGGAGACAGGGGTTTGGAGACCCAGTACTTC.